This record concerns one T cell receptor (beta chain) sequence. This specimen belongs to a study of memory CD8 T cells in hepatitis C reinfection. This CDR3 is built from 16 residues. The V end was cut by 1 base, the J end by 1 base, with 11 bases between. The germline V gene has CDR1 MGHRA and CDR2 YSYEKL. Measured with immunoSEQ multiplex PCR; TCRdb has only the in-frame clones, and not every one. This table holds tens of thousands of clones, around 87% found once. Indicated time point: peak reinfection, 3 to 8 weeks after reinfection detection. The sorted cells went straight to TCR sequencing with no prior in vitro expansion.

This receptor was obtained from a man between 18 and 35 years old with hepatitis C virus infection. This chain uses TRBV4-1 with TRBJ1-5; a weak D match, TRBD1 (5 bases). The sequenced sample was naive CD8+ T cells sorted from blood. The CDR3 region has the DNA TGCGCCAGCAGCCAAGGGGGTCAGGGAAGCAATCAGCCCCAGCATTTT. The encoded protein is CASSQGGQGSNQPQHF.